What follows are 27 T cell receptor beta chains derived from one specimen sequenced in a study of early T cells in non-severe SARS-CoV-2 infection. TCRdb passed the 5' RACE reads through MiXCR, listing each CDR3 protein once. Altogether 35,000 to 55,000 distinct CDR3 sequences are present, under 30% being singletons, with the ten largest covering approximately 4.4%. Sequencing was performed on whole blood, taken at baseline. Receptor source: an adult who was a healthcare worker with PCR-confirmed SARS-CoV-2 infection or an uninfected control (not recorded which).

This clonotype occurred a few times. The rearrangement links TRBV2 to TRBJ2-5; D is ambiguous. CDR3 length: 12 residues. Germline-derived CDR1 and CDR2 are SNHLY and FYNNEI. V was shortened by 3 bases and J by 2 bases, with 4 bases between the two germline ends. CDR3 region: CASSDRQETQYF. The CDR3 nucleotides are TGTGCCAGCAGTGACAGACAAGAGACCCAGTACTTC. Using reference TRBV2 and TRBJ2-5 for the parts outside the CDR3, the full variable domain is EPEVTQTPSHQVTQMGQEVILRCVPISNHLYFYWYRQILGQKVEFLVSFYNNEISEKSEIFDDQFSVERPDGSNFTLKIRSTKLEDSAMYFCASSDRQETQYFGPGTRLLVL.

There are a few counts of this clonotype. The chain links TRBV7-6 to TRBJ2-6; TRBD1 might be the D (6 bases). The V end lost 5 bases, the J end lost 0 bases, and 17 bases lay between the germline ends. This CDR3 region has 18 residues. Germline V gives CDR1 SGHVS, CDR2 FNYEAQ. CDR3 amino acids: CASSPGASATSGANVLTF. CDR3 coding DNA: TGTGCCAGCAGCCCAGGGGCCAGTGCTACCTCTGGGGCCAACGTCCTGACTTTC.

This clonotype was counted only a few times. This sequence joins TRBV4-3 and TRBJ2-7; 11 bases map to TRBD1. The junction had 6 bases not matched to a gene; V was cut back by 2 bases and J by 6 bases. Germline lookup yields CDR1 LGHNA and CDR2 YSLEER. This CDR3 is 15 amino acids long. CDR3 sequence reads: CASSQWTGGPIEQYF. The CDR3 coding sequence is TGCGCCAGCAGCCAATGGACAGGGGGCCCGATCGAGCAGTACTTC.

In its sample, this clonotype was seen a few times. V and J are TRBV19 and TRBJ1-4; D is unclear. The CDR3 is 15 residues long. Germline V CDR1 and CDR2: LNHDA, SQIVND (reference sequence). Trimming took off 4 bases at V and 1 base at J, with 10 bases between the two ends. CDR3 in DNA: TGTGCCAGTAGTAGTCGGGGAGGAACTAATGAAAAACTGTTTTTT. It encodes CASSSRGGTNEKLFF.

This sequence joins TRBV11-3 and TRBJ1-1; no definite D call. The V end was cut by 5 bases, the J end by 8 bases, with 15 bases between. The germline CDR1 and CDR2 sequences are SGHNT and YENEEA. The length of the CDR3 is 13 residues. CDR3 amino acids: CASSPEPEKEAFF. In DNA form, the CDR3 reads TGTGCCAGCAGCCCAGAGCCGGAGAAAGAAGCTTTCTTT.

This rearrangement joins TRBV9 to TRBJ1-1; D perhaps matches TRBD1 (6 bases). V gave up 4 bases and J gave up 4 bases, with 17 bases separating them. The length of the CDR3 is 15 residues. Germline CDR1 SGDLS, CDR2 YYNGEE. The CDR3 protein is CASSTQGSAATEAFF. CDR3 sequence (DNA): TGTGCCAGCAGCACCCAGGGGTCCGCGGCCACTGAAGCTTTCTTT. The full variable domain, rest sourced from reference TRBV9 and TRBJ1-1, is DSGVTQTPKHLITATGQRVTLRCSPRSGDLSVYWYQQSLDQGLQFLIQYYNGEERAKGNILERFSAQQFPDLHSELNLSSLELGDSALYFCASSTQGSAATEAFFGQGTRLTVV.

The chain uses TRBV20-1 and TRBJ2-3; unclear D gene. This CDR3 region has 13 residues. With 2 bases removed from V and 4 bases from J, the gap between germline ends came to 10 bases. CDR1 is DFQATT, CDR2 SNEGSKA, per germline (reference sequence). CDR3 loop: CSARRTDADTQYF. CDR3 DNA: TGCAGTGCTAGAAGGACGGACGCAGATACGCAGTATTTT.

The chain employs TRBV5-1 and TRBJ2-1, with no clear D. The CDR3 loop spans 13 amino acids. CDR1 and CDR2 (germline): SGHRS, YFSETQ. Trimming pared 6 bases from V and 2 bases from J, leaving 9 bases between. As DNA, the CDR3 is TGCGCCAGCACCGATGGAGCCTACAATGAGCAGTTCTTC. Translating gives CASTDGAYNEQFF. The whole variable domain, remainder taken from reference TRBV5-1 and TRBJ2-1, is KAGVTQTPRYLIKTRGQQVTLSCSPISGHRSVSWYQQTPGQGLQFLFEYFSETQRNKGNFPGRFSGRQFSNSRSEMNVSTLELGDSALYLCASTDGAYNEQFFGPGTRLTVL.

The CDR3 is CARGTDGEKLFF. The CDR3 DNA reads as TGTGCCAGGGGGACAGACGGTGAAAAACTGTTTTTT. The rearrangement uses TRBV6-2 or TRBV6-3 and TRBJ1-4, with 7 bases identical to TRBD1. The CDR3 sequence is 12 residues long. After removal of 9 bases from V and 7 bases from J, the junction contained 5 bases not matched to a gene. CDR1 and CDR2 (germline): MNHEY, SVGEGT.

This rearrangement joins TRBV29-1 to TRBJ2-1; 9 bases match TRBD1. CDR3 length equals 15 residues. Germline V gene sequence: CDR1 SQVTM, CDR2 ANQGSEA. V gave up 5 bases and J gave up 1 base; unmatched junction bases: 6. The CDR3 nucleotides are TGCAGCGTTAGTGCCGGGACAGGGTCCTACAATGAGCAGTTCTTC. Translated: CSVSAGTGSYNEQFF.

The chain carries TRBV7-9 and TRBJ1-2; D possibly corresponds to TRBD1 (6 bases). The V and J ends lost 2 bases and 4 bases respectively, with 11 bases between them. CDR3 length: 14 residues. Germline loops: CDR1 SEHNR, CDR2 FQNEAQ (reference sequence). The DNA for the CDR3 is TGTGCCAGCAGCTTAAACAGGGCGATCTATGGCTACACCTTC. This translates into CASSLNRAIYGYTF.

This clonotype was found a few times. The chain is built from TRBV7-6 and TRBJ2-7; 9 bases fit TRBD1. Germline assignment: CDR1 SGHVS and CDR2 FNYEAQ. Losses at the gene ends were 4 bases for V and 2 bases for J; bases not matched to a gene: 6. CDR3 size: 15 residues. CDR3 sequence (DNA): TGTGCCAGCAGCTCCGGGACAGGGATAGCCTACGAGCAGTACTTC. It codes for CASSSGTGIAYEQYF.

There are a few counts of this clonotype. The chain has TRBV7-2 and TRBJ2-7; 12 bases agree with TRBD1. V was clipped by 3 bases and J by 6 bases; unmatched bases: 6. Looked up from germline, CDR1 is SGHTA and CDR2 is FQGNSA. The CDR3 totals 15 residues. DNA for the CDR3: TGTGCCAGCAGCTTCACCGGGACAGGGGGCCTCGAGCAGTACTTC. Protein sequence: CASSFTGTGGLEQYF.

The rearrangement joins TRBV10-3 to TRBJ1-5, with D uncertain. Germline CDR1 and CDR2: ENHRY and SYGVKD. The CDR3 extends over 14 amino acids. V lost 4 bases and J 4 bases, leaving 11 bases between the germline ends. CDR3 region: CAISAGNWNQPQHF. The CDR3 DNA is TGTGCCATCAGTGCCGGCAATTGGAATCAGCCCCAGCATTTT.

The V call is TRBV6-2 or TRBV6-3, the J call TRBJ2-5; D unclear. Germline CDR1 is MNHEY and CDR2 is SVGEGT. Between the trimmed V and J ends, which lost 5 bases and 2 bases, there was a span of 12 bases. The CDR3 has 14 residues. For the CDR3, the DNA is TGTGCCAGCAGTCCCCCGCAGGAACAAGAGACCCAGTACTTC. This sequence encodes CASSPPQEQETQYF.

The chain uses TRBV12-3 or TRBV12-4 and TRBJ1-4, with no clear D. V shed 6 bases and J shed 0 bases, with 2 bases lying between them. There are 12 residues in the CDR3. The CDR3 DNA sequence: TGTGCCAGCAGAGCAACTAATGAAAAACTGTTTTTT. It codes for CASRATNEKLFF.

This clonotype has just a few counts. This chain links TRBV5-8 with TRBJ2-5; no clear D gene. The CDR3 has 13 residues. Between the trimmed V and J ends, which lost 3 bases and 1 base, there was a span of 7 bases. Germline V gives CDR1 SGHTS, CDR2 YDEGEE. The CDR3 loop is CASSSQLQETQYF. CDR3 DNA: TGTGCCAGCAGCTCTCAGCTCCAAGAGACCCAGTACTTC.

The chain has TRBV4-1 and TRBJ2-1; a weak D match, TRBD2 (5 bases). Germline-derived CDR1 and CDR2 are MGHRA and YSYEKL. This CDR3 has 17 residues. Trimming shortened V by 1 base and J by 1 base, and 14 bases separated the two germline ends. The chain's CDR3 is CASSQGAGRQSYNEQFF. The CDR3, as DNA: TGCGCCAGCAGCCAAGGGGCGGGCCGCCAGTCCTACAATGAGCAGTTCTTC.

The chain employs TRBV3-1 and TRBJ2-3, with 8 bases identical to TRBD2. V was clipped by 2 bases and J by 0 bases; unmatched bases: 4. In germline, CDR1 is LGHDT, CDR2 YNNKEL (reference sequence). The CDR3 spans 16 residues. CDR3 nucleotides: TGTGCCAGCAGCCAAAGCCAGCGGGGGAGCACAGATACGCAGTATTTT. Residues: CASSQSQRGSTDTQYF.

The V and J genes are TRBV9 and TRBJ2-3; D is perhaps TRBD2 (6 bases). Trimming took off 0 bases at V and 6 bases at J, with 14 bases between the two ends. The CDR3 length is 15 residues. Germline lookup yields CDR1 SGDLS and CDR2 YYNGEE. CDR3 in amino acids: CASSVAGDDWDTQYF. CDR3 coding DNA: TGTGCCAGCAGCGTAGCGGGGGATGATTGGGATACGCAGTATTTT.

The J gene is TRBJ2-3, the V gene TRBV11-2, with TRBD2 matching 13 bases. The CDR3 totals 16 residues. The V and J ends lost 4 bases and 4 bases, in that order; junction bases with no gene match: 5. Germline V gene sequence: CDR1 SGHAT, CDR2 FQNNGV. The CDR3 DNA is TGTGCCAGCAGCTCACAAGGACTAGCGGGGGCAGATACGCAGTATTTT. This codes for CASSSQGLAGADTQYF.

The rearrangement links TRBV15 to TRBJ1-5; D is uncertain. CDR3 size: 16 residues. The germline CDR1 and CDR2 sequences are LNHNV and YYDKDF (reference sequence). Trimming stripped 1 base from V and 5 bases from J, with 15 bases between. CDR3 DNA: TGTGCCACCAGCAGAGGTTGGGCCGCGCGCTATCAGCCCCAGCATTTT. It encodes CATSRGWAARYQPQHF.

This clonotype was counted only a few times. The chain's CDR3 is CSARDVTTGETQYF. The CDR3 region has the DNA TGCAGTGCTAGAGATGTGACGACAGGGGAGACCCAGTACTTC. This chain joins TRBV20-1 and TRBJ2-5, with TRBD1 identical over 7 bases. In germline, CDR1 is DFQATT, CDR2 SNEGSKA (reference sequence). CDR3 size: 14 residues. V gave up 0 bases and J gave up 5 bases; unmatched junction bases: 6.

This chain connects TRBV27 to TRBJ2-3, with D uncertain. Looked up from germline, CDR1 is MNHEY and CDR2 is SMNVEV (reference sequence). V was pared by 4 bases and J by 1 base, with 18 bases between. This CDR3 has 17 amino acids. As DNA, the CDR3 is TGTGCCAGCAGTTCACCCCGACCGGGCCCAGGCACAGATACGCAGTATTTT. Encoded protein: CASSSPRPGPGTDTQYF.

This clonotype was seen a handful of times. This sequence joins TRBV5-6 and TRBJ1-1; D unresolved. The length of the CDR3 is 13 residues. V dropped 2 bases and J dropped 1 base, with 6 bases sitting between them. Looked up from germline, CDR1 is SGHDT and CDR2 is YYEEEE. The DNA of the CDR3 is TGTGCCAGCAGCTTTGATGGGAACACTGAAGCTTTCTTT. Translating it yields CASSFDGNTEAFF. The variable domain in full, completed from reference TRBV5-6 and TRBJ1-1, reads DAGVTQSPTHLIKTRGQQVTLRCSPKSGHDTVSWYQQALGQGPQFIFQYYEEEERQRGNFPDRFSGHQFPNYSSELNVNALLLGDSALYLCASSFDGNTEAFFGQGTRLTVV.

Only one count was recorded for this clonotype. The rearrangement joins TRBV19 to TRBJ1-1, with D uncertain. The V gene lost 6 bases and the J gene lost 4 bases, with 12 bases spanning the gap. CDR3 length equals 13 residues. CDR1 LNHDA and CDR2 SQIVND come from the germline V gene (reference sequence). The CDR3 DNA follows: TGTGCCAGTAGCCCGGGGTTTCGCACTGAAGCTTTCTTT. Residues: CASSPGFRTEAFF. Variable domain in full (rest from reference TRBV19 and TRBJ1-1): DGGITQSPKYLFRKEGQNVTLSCEQNLNHDAMYWYRQDPGQGLRLIYYSQIVNDFQKGDIAEGYSVSREKKESFPLTVTSAQKNPTAFYLCASSPGFRTEAFFGQGTRLTVV.

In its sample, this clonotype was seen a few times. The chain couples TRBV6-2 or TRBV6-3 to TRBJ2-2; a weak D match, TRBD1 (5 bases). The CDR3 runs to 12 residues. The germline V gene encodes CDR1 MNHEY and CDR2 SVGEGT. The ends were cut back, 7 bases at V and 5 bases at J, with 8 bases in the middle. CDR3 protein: CASTRTTGELFF. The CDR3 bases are TGTGCCAGCACCCGGACAACCGGGGAGCTGTTTTTT.